The clone carrying this T cell receptor beta chain has a handful of counts. The antigen is unknown. The library gave individual cDNA molecules unique molecular identifiers. Using its own MiXCR run on the RACE reads, TCRdb lists one record per CDR3 protein. The sample lists about 42,000 distinct CDR3 sequences; more than 9% were seen once. This specimen comes from a study of human T cells and chemical hapten exposure. Study context: For the roughly 24-week duration of the study, patients were given weekly doses of diphenylcyclopropenone on the scalp.

The study, taken as a whole, reports: Expanded TCRs clustered into significantly more large CDR3 similarity groups than controls, the analysis revealed.

Germline-derived CDR1 and CDR2 are MNHNS and SASEGT. V shed 6 bases, J shed 1 base, and the junction held 9 bases outside the gene matches. The length of the CDR3 is 16 residues. Time point reported: patch test 2, 6 weeks after DPC sensitization. This sample's treatment: therapeutic diphenylcyclopropenone sensitization with weekly scalp DPC. Total RNA was isolated from unfractionated whole blood. Blood collection happened ahead of applying each patch test. The TCR sequence derives from a woman aged 25 to 45 with alopecia areata. Some clones in this sample may be carry-over from other donors' samples. The material sequenced was whole blood, taken in connection with sensitization to the hapten diphenylcyclopropenone (DPC). This chain joins TRBV6-1 and TRBJ2-3; 8 bases are a match to TRBD1. Here the CDR3 reads CASSRQGAGGTDTQYF. The CDR3 DNA reads TGTGCCAGCAGCCGTCAGGGGGCCGGGGGCACAGATACGCAGTATTTT.